Each of the 29 T cell receptor beta chains below was sequenced from the same sample in a study of blood T cell repertoires in COVID-19. Sequenced by immunoSEQ multiplex PCR; TCRdb stores in-frame clones only, minus some. Among around 62,000 clones listed, less than 90% were seen once. Sequenced sample: peripheral blood. All receptors derive from a man in his fifties or sixties with active COVID-19.

The chain employs TRBV2 and TRBJ1-5; D may be TRBD1 (6 bases). CDR3 length equals 16 residues. Germline CDR1 is SNHLY and CDR2 is FYNNEI. The germline V and J ends were trimmed by 7 bases and 0 bases, with 16 bases remaining between them. CDR3 coding DNA: TGTGCCAGCATTCTGGGGACACCAAATAGCAATCAGCCCCAGCATTTT. Translation gives CASILGTPNSNQPQHF.

In this sample, this clone turned up a few times. The rearrangement links TRBV7-8 to TRBJ1-5; 10 bases fit TRBD1. CDR1 and CDR2 (germline): SGHVS, FQNEAQ. The CDR3 sequence is 17 residues long. The V segment lost 5 bases and the J segment 4 bases; nucleotides outside the gene matches: 11. The CDR3: CASSINYGTGDNQPQHF. The DNA for the CDR3 is TGTGCCAGCAGCATAAATTATGGGACAGGGGATAATCAGCCCCAGCATTTT.

This clone was recorded a few times. The chain carries TRBV19 and TRBJ1-1, with a tentative D call TRBD1 (5 bases). V lost 3 bases to trimming and J lost 1 base, with 9 bases between them. Germline assignment: CDR1 LNHDA and CDR2 SQIVND (reference sequence). The CDR3 length is 14 residues. The CDR3 protein is CASSIYGQNTEAFF. The CDR3 coding sequence is TGTGCCAGTAGTATTTATGGACAGAACACTGAAGCTTTCTTT.

The chain uses TRBV6-2 or TRBV6-3 and TRBJ2-1; the D gene is possibly TRBD1 (6 bases). Trimming took 5 bases from V and 4 from J, leaving 15 bases between them. This CDR3 comprises 15 residues. Looked up from germline, CDR1 is MNHEY and CDR2 is SVGEGT. CDR3 sequence: CASSDLTGGYNEQFF. The CDR3 region has the DNA TGTGCCAGCAGTGACTTGACAGGCGGGTACAATGAGCAGTTCTTC.

This rearrangement joins TRBV10-2 to TRBJ1-2, with D possibly being TRBD1 (5 bases). Looked up from germline, CDR1 is WSHSY and CDR2 is SAAADI. This CDR3 spans 13 amino acids. V dropped 2 bases and J dropped 3 bases, with 7 bases sitting between them. The CDR3 loop is CASSEDRYYGYTF. For the CDR3, the DNA is TGCGCCAGCAGTGAGGACAGATACTATGGCTACACCTTC.

The rearrangement links TRBV6-6 to TRBJ2-2, with a tentative D call TRBD2 (7 bases). The germline V and J ends were trimmed by 2 bases and 6 bases, with 10 bases remaining between them. This CDR3 has 14 residues. CDR1 is MNHNY, CDR2 SVGAGI, per germline (reference sequence). CDR3 sequence: CASSYTGGPGELFF. CDR3 nucleotide sequence: TGTGCCAGCAGTTACACGGGGGGCCCCGGGGAGCTGTTTTTT.

This rearrangement joins TRBV4-3 to TRBJ2-5; 13 nucleotides agree with TRBD2. The germline V gene encodes CDR1 LGHNA and CDR2 YSLEER. The V segment lost 4 bases and the J segment 4 bases; nucleotides outside the gene matches: 6. This CDR3 contains 16 residues. The DNA for the CDR3 is TGCGCCAGCAGCCCAGGACTAGCGGGGGAGGGAGAGACCCAGTACTTC. This sequence encodes CASSPGLAGEGETQYF.

J is TRBJ2-3 and V is TRBV11-1; 7 positions match TRBD2. The CDR3 spans 16 residues. The germline gives CDR1 SGHAT, CDR2 FQDESV (reference sequence). V lost 7 bases and J lost 0; bases outside the gene matches: 10. CDR3 in amino acids: CASTPLSGMSTDTQYF. CDR3 in DNA: TGTGCCAGCACCCCTCTAAGCGGGATGAGCACAGATACGCAGTATTTT.

The rearrangement links TRBV6-1 to TRBJ2-2, with TRBD2 matching 12 bases. Trimming at V came to 4 bases and at J to 0 bases, leaving 3 bases not matched to a gene. The CDR3 totals 17 residues. Germline lookup yields CDR1 MNHNS and CDR2 SASEGT. CDR3 coding DNA: TGTGCCAGCAGTGGACTAGCGGGGGCAGCGAACACCGGGGAGCTGTTTTTT. It is translated as CASSGLAGAANTGELFF.

The V gene is TRBV6-5, the J gene TRBJ1-5, with TRBD1 matching 10 bases. Germline lookup yields CDR1 MNHEY and CDR2 SVGAGI. CDR3 length equals 14 residues. V gave up 6 bases and J gave up 3 bases; unmatched junction bases: 2. The CDR3 nucleotides read TGTGCCAGCAGGGACAGGGGGGACAATCAGCCCCAGCATTTT. Its translation is CASRDRGDNQPQHF.

This clone was detected only a few times. V is TRBV7-6 and J is TRBJ1-1; D perhaps matches TRBD1 (6 bases). CDR3 length: 15 residues. V dropped 5 bases and J dropped 5 bases, with 18 bases sitting between them. Germline V gives CDR1 SGHVS, CDR2 FNYEAQ. The DNA for the CDR3 is TGTGCCAGCAGCCCAGGGGTGACAGCGGGAACTGAAGCTTTCTTT. Translated: CASSPGVTAGTEAFF.

The V and J genes are TRBV4-2 and TRBJ1-5, with a weak D call TRBD1 (6 bases). The CDR3 extends over 16 amino acids. Germline V gene lookup returns CDR1 LGHNA and CDR2 YNFKEQ. The V gene lost 0 bases and the J gene lost 1 base, with 10 bases spanning the gap. The CDR3 sequence: CASSQDQGLSNQPQHF. The DNA for the CDR3 is TGTGCCAGCAGCCAAGATCAGGGGTTGAGCAATCAGCCCCAGCATTTT.

The J gene is TRBJ1-5, the V gene TRBV19; 7 bases map to TRBD1. CDR3 size: 17 residues. Germline CDR1 reads LNHDA; CDR2 reads SQIVND (reference sequence). Losses at the gene ends were 5 bases for V and 15 bases for J; bases not matched to a gene: 25. CDR3 in DNA: TGTGCCAGTAGTCCTCGCGGGGGGGGGACAGTTGGTCTACGTGGGCATTTT. Translating gives CASSPRGGGTVGLRGHF.

The genes are TRBV2 and TRBJ2-2, with a tentative D call TRBD2 (6 bases). Per the germline V gene, CDR1 is SNHLY and CDR2 is FYNNEI. Trimming took 3 bases from V and 0 from J, leaving 11 bases between them. CDR3 length: 16 amino acids. The CDR3 DNA is TGTGCCAGCAGTGATGCGGGGACGGCGAACACCGGGGAGCTGTTTTTT. Amino acids: CASSDAGTANTGELFF.

The gene calls are TRBV27 and TRBJ1-5; D remains unclear. This CDR3 spans 14 amino acids. With 6 bases removed from V and 1 base from J, the gap between germline ends came to 10 bases. CDR1 and CDR2 from the germline V gene are MNHEY and SMNVEV (reference sequence). In nucleotides, the CDR3 is TGTGCCAGCAGACTGGGAGGGAGCAATCAGCCCCAGCATTTT. It is translated as CASRLGGSNQPQHF.

Comments on this clone: The germline gene is not matched at one end of the junction; a read error may be the cause. J is TRBJ2-2 and V is TRBV6-2 or TRBV6-3, with D possibly TRBD2 on 5 matching bases. The length of the CDR3 is 14 residues. The V gene's germline CDR1 is MNHEY and CDR2 SVGEGT. CDR3 sequence reads: CASSYKLNTGKLFF. The CDR3 DNA is TGTGCCAGCAGTTACAAACTAAACACCGGGAAGCTGTTTTTT.

This clone was counted a few times. The V gene is TRBV5-1, the J gene TRBJ1-1; no definite D call. The germline CDR1 and CDR2 sequences are SGHRS and YFSETQ. The V and J ends lost 5 bases and 3 bases respectively, with 17 bases between them. This CDR3 comprises 15 residues. As DNA, the CDR3 is TGCGCCAGCAGTCAAGGGAGCTTACCCGACACTGAAGCTTTCTTT. Translation gives CASSQGSLPDTEAFF.

The chain employs TRBV7-9 and TRBJ2-1; TRBD2 is a possible D gene (6 bases). V lost 1 base to trimming and J lost 8 bases, with 12 bases between them. This CDR3 has 14 residues. Germline V CDR1 and CDR2: SEHNR, FQNEAQ (reference sequence). This chain's CDR3 is CASSLGLASDEQFF. In DNA, the CDR3 is TGTGCCAGCAGCTTAGGGCTAGCGAGCGATGAGCAGTTCTTC. Looking up the rest from reference TRBV7-9 and TRBJ2-1 gives the full variable domain: DTGVSQNPRHKITKRGQNVTFRCDPISEHNRLYWYRQTLGQGPEFLTYFQNEAQLEKSRLLSDRFSAERPKGSFSTLEIQRTEQGDSAMYLCASSLGLASDEQFFGPGTRLTVL.

V and J are TRBV4-1 and TRBJ2-3; 14 nucleotides line up with TRBD2. Trimming at V came to 4 bases and at J to 4 bases, leaving 1 base not matched to a gene. The germline V gene has CDR1 MGHRA and CDR2 YSYEKL. This CDR3 has 15 residues. The CDR3 here is CASSPGLAGADTQYF. The CDR3 DNA reads as TGCGCCAGCAGCCCGGGACTAGCGGGGGCAGATACGCAGTATTTT.

Of note for this clone: An end of the junction does not agree with germline; a read error may underlie this. The V call is TRBV7-7, the J call TRBJ2-2, with 9 bases matching TRBD2. Germline CDR1 reads SSHAT; CDR2 reads FNYEAQ (reference sequence). This CDR3 is 17 amino acids long. The DNA for the CDR3 is TGTGCTAGCAGCTCCAGACTAGCGGAAACGAACACCGGGGAGCTGTTTTTT. It codes for CASSSRLAETNTGELFF.

The chain has TRBV5-1 and TRBJ1-2, with 9 positions matching TRBD1. The J segment lost 2 bases and the V segment lost 5 bases, leaving 13 bases of the junction unmatched. The CDR3 is 17 amino acids. Germline V gene data show CDR1 as SGHRS and CDR2 as YFSETQ. This CDR3 is CASRFSSNRGLNYGYTF. As DNA, the CDR3 is TGCGCCAGCAGATTTTCCAGTAACAGGGGGCTAAACTATGGCTACACCTTC.

This sequence joins TRBV7-2 and TRBJ2-7, with 10 bases identical to TRBD2. Germline V gene data show CDR1 as SGHTA and CDR2 as FQGNSA. Losses at the gene ends were 0 bases for V and 2 bases for J; bases not matched to a gene: 1. CDR3 size: 15 residues. CDR3 in amino acids: CASSLASGGAYEQYF. CDR3 sequence (DNA): TGTGCCAGCAGCTTAGCAAGCGGGGGGGCCTACGAGCAGTACTTC.

This CDR3 is CASTGVTGELFF. Here the CDR3 DNA reads TGTGCCAGCACGGGGGTCACCGGGGAGCTGTTTTTT. V gene TRBV2 combines with J gene TRBJ2-2, with D perhaps TRBD2 (6 bases). The V gene lost 7 bases and the J gene lost 4 bases, with 7 bases spanning the gap. Per the germline V gene, CDR1 is SNHLY and CDR2 is FYNNEI. The CDR3 runs 12 residues.

CDR3 sequence reads: CSVESPPERPRETQYF. CDR3 in DNA: TGCAGCGTTGAAAGCCCTCCTGAACGTCCCAGGGAGACCCAGTACTTC. V gene TRBV29-1 combines with J gene TRBJ2-5; D is undetermined. The CDR3 is made up of 16 amino acids. Germline V gives CDR1 SQVTM, CDR2 ANQGSEA. The ends were cut back, 2 bases at V and 5 bases at J, with 21 bases in the middle. Complete variable domain (other parts from reference TRBV29-1 and TRBJ2-5): SAVISQKPSRDICQRGTSLTIQCQVDSQVTMMFWYRQQPGQSLTLIATANQGSEATYESGFVIDKFPISRPNLTFSTLTVSNMSPEDSSIYLCSVESPPERPRETQYFGPGTRLLVL.

In this sample, this clone turned up a few times. The rearrangement links TRBV2 to TRBJ2-2; no definite D call. Trimming removed 7 bases at V and 1 base at J, with 7 bases between. CDR3 length equals 13 residues. The V gene's germline CDR1 is SNHLY and CDR2 FYNNEI. For the CDR3, the DNA is TGTGCCAGCAACATCAAGAACACCGGGGAGCTGTTTTTT. Translated: CASNIKNTGELFF.

The chain links TRBV5-1 to TRBJ1-1, with 7 nucleotides matching TRBD1. V lost 5 bases, J lost 4 bases, and 5 bases stayed unmatched. Germline lookup yields CDR1 SGHRS and CDR2 YFSETQ. The CDR3 consists of 13 residues. CDR3 sequence reads: CASSSQGGTEAFF. Here the CDR3 DNA reads TGCGCCAGCAGTTCGCAGGGGGGCACTGAAGCTTTCTTT.

The chain combines TRBV30 with TRBJ1-6; D gene unclear. Germline V gene data show CDR1 as GTSNPN and CDR2 as SVGIG (reference sequence). Trimming shortened V by 4 bases and J by 9 bases, and 22 bases separated the two germline ends. The CDR3 covers 16 residues. Here the CDR3 DNA reads TGTGCCTGGACCCCCACGGCCCCATTCCTAGGTTCACCCCTCCACTTT. Its translation is CAWTPTAPFLGSPLHF. The full variable domain, its missing parts supplied by reference TRBV30 and TRBJ1-6, is SQTIHQWPATLVQPVGSPLSLECTVEGTSNPNLYWYRQAAGRGLQLLFYSVGIGQISSEVPQNLSASRPQDRQFILSSKKLLLSDSGFYLCAWTPTAPFLGSPLHFGNGTRLTVT.

The chain links TRBV27 to TRBJ2-5; 8 bases match TRBD2. Germline V gives CDR1 MNHEY, CDR2 SMNVEV (reference sequence). V shed 2 bases and J 7 bases; nucleotides not matched to a gene: 9. The CDR3 is made up of 15 amino acids. The CDR3 DNA reads TGTGCCAGCAGTTTAGGGACGGGGGGGCTTGGGACCCAGTACTTC. It translates to CASSLGTGGLGTQYF.

The chain links TRBV5-1 to TRBJ2-3, with a tentative D call TRBD1 (7 bases). Germline assignment: CDR1 SGHRS and CDR2 YFSETQ. The CDR3 consists of 16 residues. V was trimmed by 5 bases and J by 5 bases, leaving 21 bases between them. The CDR3 protein is CASRLSGGLLGDTQYF. CDR3 nucleotides: TGCGCCAGCAGACTCTCAGGGGGGCTGCTTGGAGATACGCAGTATTTT.